A single sample gave rise to the 26 T cell receptor beta chains below, sequenced in a study of PD-1 blockade in classical Hodgkin lymphoma. Data came from immunoSEQ multiplex PCR; TCRdb stores just in-frame clones and leaves some out. Of 90,000 to 130,000 clones listed, approximately 90% are singletons. Relapses following autologous stem cell transplantation were seen in all patients, with brentuximab vedotin exposure varying. The specimen was peripheral blood mononuclear cells (PBMCs), collected before the second cycle of nivolumab. The source is a human donor with classical Hodgkin lymphoma.

The rearrangement links TRBV5-1 to TRBJ1-4; 8 positions match TRBD1. From germline, CDR1 is SGHRS and CDR2 YFSETQ. Losses at the gene ends were 0 bases for V and 7 bases for J; bases not matched to a gene: 5. CDR3 length equals 15 residues. The CDR3 bases are TGCGCCAGCAGCTTGGGGCGACAGGGGACTGAAAAACTGTTTTTT. The encoded protein is CASSLGRQGTEKLFF.

V is TRBV5-1 and J is TRBJ2-7, with a tentative D call TRBD1 (6 bases). This CDR3 comprises 14 residues. The V end lost 3 bases, the J end lost 0 bases, and 10 bases lay between the germline ends. Germline CDR1 and CDR2: SGHRS and YFSETQ. CDR3 in amino acids: CASSWAGDSYEQYF. The CDR3 DNA reads TGCGCCAGCAGCTGGGCAGGGGACTCCTACGAGCAGTACTTC. The full variable domain, completed using reference TRBV5-1 and TRBJ2-7, is KAGVTQTPRYLIKTRGQQVTLSCSPISGHRSVSWYQQTPGQGLQFLFEYFSETQRNKGNFPGRFSGRQFSNSRSEMNVSTLELGDSALYLCASSWAGDSYEQYFGPGTRLTVT.

The chain joins TRBV7-2 to TRBJ2-5; either TRBD1 or TRBD2 may supply D (7 bases each). CDR3 length: 15 residues. Deletions cut 3 bases from V and 4 bases from J, with 15 bases between. The germline V gene has CDR1 SGHTA and CDR2 FQGNSA. The CDR3 is CASSFQGGAGETQYF. The CDR3 coding sequence is TGTGCCAGCAGCTTCCAGGGGGGGGCGGGAGAGACCCAGTACTTC.

The V and J genes are TRBV15 and TRBJ2-1; 7 bases line up with TRBD2. With 0 bases clipped from V and 4 bases from J, the junction kept 9 bases outside the gene matches. The CDR3 consists of 17 residues. Germline loops: CDR1 LNHNV, CDR2 YYDKDF (reference sequence). CDR3 bases: TGTGCCACCAGCAGAGATTGGGAGGGAGGTAAATACAATGAGCAGTTCTTC. Protein: CATSRDWEGGKYNEQFF.

V and J are TRBV7-2 and TRBJ2-6, with a weak D call TRBD2 (5 bases). Per germline, CDR1 SGHTA and CDR2 FQGNSA. Trimming removed 2 bases at V and 1 base at J, with 12 bases between. CDR3 size: 17 residues. CDR3: CASSLNGRGSGANVLTF. In DNA, the CDR3 is TGTGCCAGCAGCTTAAATGGGAGAGGGTCTGGGGCCAACGTCCTGACTTTC. The full variable domain, completed using reference TRBV7-2 and TRBJ2-6, is GAGVSQSPSNKVTEKGKDVELRCDPISGHTALYWYRQSLGQGLEFLIYFQGNSAPDKSGLPSDRFSAERTGGSVSTLTIQRTQQEDSAVYLCASSLNGRGSGANVLTFGAGSRLTVL.

V and J are TRBV2 and TRBJ2-3; D tentatively reads TRBD1 or TRBD2 (6 bases each). Germline V gene data show CDR1 as SNHLY and CDR2 as FYNNEI. The CDR3 is 16 residues long. V dropped 10 bases and J dropped 3 bases, with 23 bases sitting between them. The CDR3 nucleotides read TGTGCCACTAGCGTTGGGGGCAGGGGAGCTACAGATACGCAGTATTTT. Its protein is CATSVGGRGATDTQYF.

The chain uses TRBV18 and TRBJ2-7; D not certain. Germline V CDR1 and CDR2: KGHSH, LQKENI. The V end lost 1 base, the J end lost 4 bases, and 14 bases lay between the germline ends. CDR3 size: 15 residues. In DNA form, the CDR3 reads TGTGCCAGCTCACCACGGAACTCCGGTGGGTACGAGCAGTACTTC. Its protein product is CASSPRNSGGYEQYF. The whole variable domain, filled in from reference TRBV18 and TRBJ2-7, reads NAGVMQNPRHLVRRRGQEARLRCSPMKGHSHVYWYRQLPEEGLKFMVYLQKENIIDESGMPKERFSAEFPKEGPSILRIQQVVRGDSAAYFCASSPRNSGGYEQYFGPGTRLTVT.

The rearrangement links TRBV29-1 to TRBJ2-3; D may be TRBD2 (6 bases). Germline CDR1 is SQVTM and CDR2 is ANQGSEA. CDR3 length: 15 amino acids. V lost 5 bases and J 0 bases, leaving 15 bases between the germline ends. The DNA of the CDR3 is TGCAGCGTTCCCGGGACTCAAGTAAGCACAGATACGCAGTATTTT. Amino acids: CSVPGTQVSTDTQYF.

The chain carries TRBV7-2 and TRBJ1-4; TRBD1 matches 8 bases. This CDR3 region has 15 residues. V lost 5 bases and J lost 8; bases outside the gene matches: 10. Germline V CDR1 and CDR2: SGHTA, FQGNSA. The CDR3 is CASSITGTGWEKLFF. In nucleotides, the CDR3 is TGTGCCAGCAGCATAACCGGGACAGGATGGGAAAAACTGTTTTTT.

The rearrangement links TRBV28 to TRBJ2-2; tentatively, D is TRBD1 (5 bases). The V gene lost 5 bases and the J gene lost 4 bases, with 17 bases spanning the gap. CDR3 size: 16 residues. Germline assignment: CDR1 MDHEN and CDR2 SYDVKM. CDR3 coding DNA: TGTGCCAGCAGTCCCCAGACAGCTACGGGCACCGGGGAGCTGTTTTTT. Translation gives CASSPQTATGTGELFF.

The chain recombines TRBV30 with TRBJ1-2; 7 bases map to TRBD1. The length of the CDR3 is 11 residues. Germline-derived CDR1 and CDR2 are GTSNPN and SVGIG (reference sequence). V lost 3 bases to trimming and J lost 11 bases; unmatched junction nucleotides: 6. Written as DNA, the CDR3 is TGTGCCTGGAGAAAGGGGGCTGGTTACACCTTC. This sequence encodes CAWRKGAGYTF.

This chain uses TRBV6-1 with TRBJ1-1; TRBD1 might be the D (6 bases). Germline values: CDR1 MNHNS, CDR2 SASEGT. The V end lost 6 bases, the J end lost 3 bases, and 8 bases lay between the germline ends. The CDR3 runs 12 residues. In nucleotides, the CDR3 is TGTGCCAGCAGGGGGGGCTACACTGAAGCTTTCTTT. Translating gives CASRGGYTEAFF.

The CDR3 region is CASSGGGETQYF. CDR3 bases: TGTGCCAGCAGCGGAGGGGGAGAGACCCAGTACTTC. The chain has TRBV6-1 and TRBJ2-5, with D possibly being TRBD1 or TRBD2 (6 bases each). The CDR3 consists of 12 residues. The V end was cut by 6 bases, the J end by 4 bases, with 9 bases between. Germline CDR1 is MNHNS and CDR2 is SASEGT.

The rearrangement joins TRBV13 to TRBJ2-7; 7 bases match TRBD2. The CDR3 is 15 residues long. Germline V lookup: CDR1 PRHDT, CDR2 FYEKMQ (reference sequence). V lost 5 bases, J lost 2 bases, and 9 bases stayed unmatched. Here the CDR3 reads CASSPRTSKTYEQYF. DNA for the CDR3: TGTGCCAGCAGCCCGAGGACTAGTAAGACCTACGAGCAGTACTTC.

J is TRBJ1-2 and V is TRBV28, with 9 bases identical to TRBD1. Trimming took 5 bases from V and 6 from J; bases not matched to a gene: 7. Germline V gives CDR1 MDHEN, CDR2 SYDVKM. The CDR3 totals 14 residues. CDR3 coding DNA: TGTGCCAGCAGTACAACAGGGGGCAAGGATGGCTACACCTTC. Residues: CASSTTGGKDGYTF.

The chain uses TRBV28 and TRBJ1-2; D gene ambiguous. The V gene's germline CDR1 is MDHEN and CDR2 SYDVKM. CDR3 length: 13 amino acids. The V end was cut by 10 bases, the J end by 3 bases, with 15 bases between. CDR3 loop: CATRPGAYYGYTF. DNA for the CDR3: TGTGCCACCAGACCCGGAGCCTACTATGGCTACACCTTC.

The rearrangement links TRBV7-9 to TRBJ1-2, with 7 bases lining up with TRBD1. This CDR3 has 16 residues. Germline V gene lookup returns CDR1 SEHNR and CDR2 FQNEAQ (reference sequence). V lost 3 bases, J lost 1 base, and 8 bases stayed unmatched. The CDR3 nucleotides are TGTGCCAGCAGCTTTAGGGACAGCCTATTTAACTATGGCTACACCTTC. Translated, it gives CASSFRDSLFNYGYTF. The complete variable domain, with remaining parts taken from reference TRBV7-9 and TRBJ1-2, reads DTGVSQNPRHKITKRGQNVTFRCDPISEHNRLYWYRQTLGQGPEFLTYFQNEAQLEKSRLLSDRFSAERPKGSFSTLEIQRTEQGDSAMYLCASSFRDSLFNYGYTFGSGTRLTVV.

This clone was counted between two and nine times. The chain is built from TRBV5-1 and TRBJ1-2, with 8 bases fitting TRBD1. CDR3 length: 16 amino acids. Germline-derived CDR1 and CDR2 are SGHRS and YFSETQ. With 4 bases clipped from V and 5 bases from J, the junction kept 13 bases outside the gene matches. The CDR3: CASSLTPTGGAYGYTF. DNA for the CDR3: TGCGCCAGCAGCCTCACTCCTACAGGGGGAGCGTATGGCTACACCTTC.

This clone was detected only a few times. J is TRBJ1-1 and V is TRBV14; no clear D gene. V was shortened by 1 base and J by 4 bases, with 13 bases between the two germline ends. The CDR3 loop spans 15 amino acids. Germline CDR1 reads SGHDN; CDR2 reads FVKESK. CDR3 region: CASSQGTAGGTEAFF. CDR3 sequence (DNA): TGTGCCAGCAGCCAAGGAACCGCCGGAGGCACTGAAGCTTTCTTT. Full variable domain (outside the CDR3, taken from reference TRBV14 and TRBJ1-1): EAGVTQFPSHSVIEKGQTVTLRCDPISGHDNLYWYRRVMGKEIKFLLHFVKESKQDESGMPNNRFLAERTGGTYSTLKVQPAELEDSGVYFCASSQGTAGGTEAFFGQGTRLTVV.

This clone was seen a single time. The J gene is TRBJ1-1, the V gene TRBV30, with D unresolved. Germline assignment: CDR1 GTSNPN and CDR2 SVGIG (reference sequence). Trimming cost V 0 bases and J 2 bases, with 7 bases left between them. The CDR3 covers 13 residues. The CDR3 loop reads CAWSVPLNTEAFF. CDR3 sequence (DNA): TGTGCCTGGAGTGTACCTTTAAACACTGAAGCTTTCTTT. The whole variable domain, remainder taken from reference TRBV30 and TRBJ1-1, is SQTIHQWPATLVQPVGSPLSLECTVEGTSNPNLYWYRQAAGRGLQLLFYSVGIGQISSEVPQNLSASRPQDRQFILSSKKLLLSDSGFYLCAWSVPLNTEAFFGQGTRLTVV.

This chain uses TRBV6-1 with TRBJ1-4; no definite D call. Trimming pared 10 bases from V and 4 bases from J, leaving 16 bases between. The CDR3 loop spans 14 amino acids. Germline assignment: CDR1 MNHNS and CDR2 SASEGT. The CDR3 DNA reads as TGTGCCATAAACCCCGGAGGTTATAATGAAAAACTGTTTTTT. Protein: CAINPGGYNEKLFF.

The genes are TRBV5-6 and TRBJ2-7; D gene uncertain. The germline gives CDR1 SGHDT, CDR2 YYEEEE. With 1 base removed from V and 3 bases from J, the gap between germline ends came to 8 bases. The CDR3 consists of 13 residues. CDR3 in amino acids: CASSLFASYEQYF. The CDR3 DNA sequence: TGTGCCAGCAGCTTGTTTGCGAGCTACGAGCAGTACTTC. Complete variable domain (other parts from reference TRBV5-6 and TRBJ2-7): DAGVTQSPTHLIKTRGQQVTLRCSPKSGHDTVSWYQQALGQGPQFIFQYYEEEERQRGNFPDRFSGHQFPNYSSELNVNALLLGDSALYLCASSLFASYEQYFGPGTRLTVT.

The rearrangement joins TRBV5-1 to TRBJ2-5, with 8 bases lining up with TRBD1. V gave up 5 bases and J gave up 5 bases; unmatched junction bases: 14. Germline V CDR1 and CDR2: SGHRS, YFSETQ. The CDR3 runs to 16 residues. The CDR3 sequence is CASSETPQGVGETQYF. CDR3 bases: TGCGCCAGCAGTGAGACCCCACAGGGGGTTGGGGAGACCCAGTACTTC.

The rearrangement joins TRBV15 to TRBJ2-7; TRBD2 matches at 11 bases. The CDR3 contains 16 residues. The V gene end was trimmed by 1 base and the J gene end by 7 bases; junction bases not matched to a gene: 9. Germline assignment: CDR1 LNHNV and CDR2 YYDKDF (reference sequence). The CDR3: CATSRVTSGSSREQYF. The CDR3 bases are TGTGCCACCAGCAGAGTTACTAGCGGGAGCTCTAGGGAGCAGTACTTC.

The CDR3 reads CASSPDTYEQYF. The CDR3 region has the DNA TGTGCCAGCAGTCCGGACACCTACGAGCAGTACTTC. This chain joins TRBV7-9 and TRBJ2-5; a weak D match, TRBD1 (5 bases). The J call may be faulty, since TRBJ2-7 better matches the DNA end. The CDR3 has 12 residues. Germline CDR1 SEHNR, CDR2 FQNEAQ (reference sequence).

CDR3 amino acids: CASSPIGRGSYNEQFF. The CDR3 DNA reads TGTGCCAGTTCCCCCATTGGGCGAGGCTCCTACAATGAGCAGTTCTTC. This chain joins TRBV27 and TRBJ2-1; D unresolved. Trimming took 9 bases from V and 0 from J, leaving 18 bases between them. The CDR3 loop spans 16 amino acids. Per the germline V gene, CDR1 is MNHEY and CDR2 is SMNVEV (reference sequence).